Shown below are 18 T cell receptor beta chains from a single sample sequenced in a study of T cells in Graves' hyperthyroidism and ophthalmopathy (dated by TCRdb to between 2017 and 2020). Libraries were constructed by multiplex PCR. Sequenced on an Illumina HiSeq 2000. The TCR beta CDR3 regions were amplified from the RNA transcripts. A first-round RT-PCR of the TCR CDR3 used the HTBI primer set with the Qiagen OneStep RT-PCR kit. The raw public data were reprocessed by TCRdb itself: fastp quality trimming at Q25, MiXCR clonotype calling, in-frame beta chains only. Merged by CDR3 protein, the rows form single entries marked with the most common genes and DNA. Counted in this sample were 500,000 to 600,000 distinct CDR3 sequences; around 45% of them appeared once. Jointly, the top ten make up about 20% of the sample. Sequencing input: peripheral blood or thyroid tissue (not recorded which). The receptor source for this set is an adult woman with Graves' disease, either hyperthyroidism or ophthalmopathy (not recorded which).

V usage is TRBV10-3 and J usage is TRBJ2-7; 14 nucleotides line up with TRBD2. The CDR3 covers 16 residues. V lost 4 bases to trimming and J lost 7 bases; unmatched junction nucleotides: 9. Germline assignment: CDR1 ENHRY and CDR2 SYGVKD. The CDR3 is CAISARLAGGPEEQYF. For the CDR3, the DNA is TGTGCCATCAGTGCCCGACTAGCGGGAGGGCCTGAAGAGCAGTACTTC.

This clonotype was observed at least ten times. The rearrangement uses TRBV19 and TRBJ1-5; D ambiguous. In germline, CDR1 is LNHDA, CDR2 SQIVND (reference sequence). V lost 6 bases and J lost 1, with 10 bases in between. The CDR3 sequence is 14 residues long. The CDR3 here is CASRPDGSNQPQHF. The CDR3 nucleotides are TGTGCCAGTAGGCCGGACGGAAGCAATCAGCCCCAGCATTTT. The whole variable domain, filled in from reference TRBV19 and TRBJ1-5, reads DGGITQSPKYLFRKEGQNVTLSCEQNLNHDAMYWYRQDPGQGLRLIYYSQIVNDFQKGDIAEGYSVSREKKESFPLTVTSAQKNPTAFYLCASRPDGSNQPQHFGDGTRLSIL.

This chain links TRBV7-2 with TRBJ2-5; unclear D gene. The CDR3 covers 15 residues. Trimming removed 4 bases at V and 5 bases at J, with 17 bases between. Germline lookup yields CDR1 SGHTA and CDR2 FQGNSA. As DNA, the CDR3 is TGTGCCAGCAGCTACTCGGTGAACAGTCGGGAGACCCAGTACTTC. Protein product: CASSYSVNSRETQYF.

This sequence joins TRBV7-8 and TRBJ1-1; 7 bases align to TRBD1. This CDR3 comprises 14 residues. V trimming: 6 bases; J trimming: 4 bases; junction bases outside the gene matches: 8. The germline V gene encodes CDR1 SGHVS and CDR2 FQNEAQ. The CDR3 region is CASSSPDRATEAFF. The CDR3, as DNA: TGTGCCAGCAGTTCCCCAGACAGGGCCACTGAAGCTTTCTTT.

The chain couples TRBV6-2 or TRBV6-3 to TRBJ2-5; TRBD2 agrees at 10 bases. V shed 5 bases, J shed 4 bases, and the junction held 10 bases outside the gene matches. The CDR3 spans 16 residues. Germline V CDR1 and CDR2: MNHEY, SVGEGT. CDR3 in DNA: TGTGCCAGCAGTCCTCGGACTAGCGGAATACGAGAGACCCAGTACTTC. The encoded protein is CASSPRTSGIRETQYF.

This clonotype was counted at least ten times. V usage is TRBV11-2 and J usage is TRBJ1-4; 7 nucleotides match TRBD1. The CDR3 consists of 14 residues. Germline CDR1 and CDR2: SGHAT and FQNNGV. V lost 5 bases, J lost 8 bases, and 8 bases stayed unmatched. CDR3 sequence reads: CASSPTGLYEKLFF. CDR3 DNA: TGTGCCAGCAGCCCGACAGGGTTGTACGAAAAACTGTTTTTT.

This clonotype was seen just once. V gene TRBV19 combines with J gene TRBJ1-2; D remains unclear. There are 17 residues in the CDR3. Germline lookup yields CDR1 LNHDA and CDR2 SQIVND (reference sequence). V lost 5 bases, J lost 0 bases, and 19 bases lay in between. CDR3 DNA sequence: TGTGCCAGTAGTGACCTCGATCGAATTGGTCCTAACTATGGCTACACCTTC. Its translation is CASSDLDRIGPNYGYTF.

The V call is TRBV11-2, the J call TRBJ1-2; TRBD1 is a possible D gene (6 bases). Germline V gives CDR1 SGHAT, CDR2 FQNNGV. Trimming stripped 2 bases from V and 5 bases from J, with 12 bases between. The CDR3 consists of 14 residues. The CDR3 region is CASSLLGAPYGYTF. The CDR3 DNA is TGTGCCAGCAGCTTACTGGGGGCCCCGTATGGCTACACCTTC.

This clonotype was seen a few times. The V gene is TRBV9, the J gene TRBJ2-6, with D tentatively TRBD2 (5 bases). The CDR3 extends over 15 amino acids. V lost 0 bases to trimming and J lost 8 bases, with 12 bases between them. Germline V gene data show CDR1 as SGDLS and CDR2 as YYNGEE. The CDR3 coding sequence is TGTGCCAGCAGCGTAGCCGCGGGTCGGACCAACGTCCTGACTTTC. It specifies CASSVAAGRTNVLTF. The complete variable domain, with remaining parts taken from reference TRBV9 and TRBJ2-6, reads DSGVTQTPKHLITATGQRVTLRCSPRSGDLSVYWYQQSLDQGLQFLIQYYNGEERAKGNILERFSAQQFPDLHSELNLSSLELGDSALYFCASSVAAGRTNVLTFGAGSRLTVL.

This clonotype has at least ten counts. The J gene is TRBJ2-7, the V gene TRBV7-9; TRBD1 aligns across 9 bases. The CDR3 covers 15 residues. Trimming at V came to 5 bases and at J to 2 bases, leaving 7 bases not matched to a gene. Germline CDR1 SEHNR, CDR2 FQNEAQ (reference sequence). CDR3: CASSHGTGWAYEQYF. The DNA of the CDR3 is TGTGCCAGCAGCCACGGGACAGGGTGGGCCTACGAGCAGTACTTC.

A note on this clonotype: The junction departs from the called germline gene at one end, perhaps through a read error. This chain links TRBV7-3 with TRBJ1-2, with 9 bases lining up with TRBD1. Germline CDR1 and CDR2: SGHTA and FQGTGA. The CDR3 sequence is 11 residues long. CDR3 region: CASSSDRGYYF. The CDR3, as DNA: TGTGCCAGCAGCTCGGACAGGGGATACTACTTC. Full variable domain (outside the CDR3, taken from reference TRBV7-3 and TRBJ1-2): GAGVSQTPSNKVTEKGKYVELRCDPISGHTALYWYRQSLGQGPEFLIYFQGTGAADDSGLPNDRFFAVRPEGSVSTLKIQRTERGDSAVYLCASSSDRGYYFGSGTRLTVV.

This clonotype was recorded at least ten times. The chain recombines TRBV2 with TRBJ2-7; D gene unclear. Germline V gene sequence: CDR1 SNHLY, CDR2 FYNNEI. With 7 bases removed from V and 0 bases from J, the gap between germline ends came to 16 bases. The CDR3 extends over 15 amino acids. This CDR3 reads CASTPAPQSSYEQYF. Written as DNA, the CDR3 is TGTGCCAGCACCCCCGCGCCCCAGAGCTCCTACGAGCAGTACTTC.

In this sample, this clonotype turned up a few times. The rearrangement links TRBV12-3 or TRBV12-4 to TRBJ1-2; 7 bases are shared with TRBD1. The CDR3 spans 14 residues. Trimming took 6 bases from V and 7 from J; bases not matched to a gene: 11. Here the CDR3 reads CASSPDRDRAGYTF. CDR3 nucleotides: TGTGCCAGCAGCCCAGACCGGGACAGAGCTGGCTACACCTTC.

To note about this clonotype: Sequence at one end of the junction differs from germline and may be a read error. The chain carries TRBV5-1 and TRBJ1-5; a possible D gene is TRBD1 (5 bases). The CDR3 covers 14 residues. Per germline, CDR1 SGHRS and CDR2 YFSETQ. CDR3 bases: TGTGCCAGCAGCTCGATGGACGGGACTCAGCCCCAGCATTTT. This sequence encodes CASSSMDGTQPQHF.

J is TRBJ2-5 and V is TRBV7-9, with TRBD2 as a possible D gene (6 bases). The germline V and J ends were trimmed by 4 bases and 0 bases, with 9 bases remaining between them. Germline-derived CDR1 and CDR2 are SEHNR and FQNEAQ (reference sequence). CDR3 length: 14 residues. Written as DNA, the CDR3 is TGTGCCAGCAGCTCAACTAGCAACCAAGAGACCCAGTACTTC. Residues: CASSSTSNQETQYF.

The sample holds one count of this clonotype. This may be a read error, as it is one base from a much larger clone. The chain uses TRBV2 and TRBJ2-7; no reliable D call. CDR1 SNHLY and CDR2 FYNNEI come from the germline V gene. The length of the CDR3 is 15 residues. CDR3: CSSSPTRSPAYEQYF. CDR3 coding DNA: TGTTCCAGCAGCCCGACGCGGTCGCCGGCCTACGAGCAGTACTTC.

This rearrangement joins TRBV20-1 to TRBJ1-2, with D hard to call. CDR3 length: 14 amino acids. V was clipped by 0 bases and J by 5 bases, with 13 bases between them. Germline CDR1 DFQATT, CDR2 SNEGSKA (reference sequence). CDR3 residues: CSARDGEISYGYTF. The CDR3 nucleotides read TGCAGTGCTAGAGATGGGGAAATATCTTATGGCTACACCTTC.

The chain recombines TRBV5-1 with TRBJ2-2; perhaps TRBD1 as D (5 bases). The CDR3 is made up of 16 amino acids. Germline lookup yields CDR1 SGHRS and CDR2 YFSETQ. With 4 bases removed from V and 2 bases from J, the gap between germline ends came to 15 bases. CDR3 loop: CASSPVPGSNTGELFF. The DNA of the CDR3 is TGCGCCAGCAGCCCGGTTCCAGGGTCAAACACCGGGGAGCTGTTTTTT.